This T cell receptor beta chain was recorded in a study of T cell changes during pregnancy in multiple sclerosis. Here immunoSEQ multiplex PCR was the method, and the copy in TCRdb shows in-frame clones only, minus some. The sample gives over 30,000 clones, 85% to 95% of which show up once; 1.2% is in the top ten. The CDR3 runs to 13 residues. The germline V gene has CDR1 SNHLY and CDR2 FYNNEI. Between the trimmed V and J ends, which lost 6 bases and 2 bases, there was a span of 9 bases. The specimen sequenced was PBMCs (not recorded whether the cells were cultured). The clonotype was recovered from a female donor with multiple sclerosis, enrolled in a pregnancy study. The V call is TRBV2, the J call TRBJ2-3; D unresolved. The CDR3, as DNA: TGTGCCAGCAGCCCGCGCCCCACAGATACGCAGTATTTT. This encodes CASSPRPTDTQYF.